This is a list of T cell receptor beta chains from one sample in a study of shared clonotypes between healthy human individuals. Clones were sequenced by immunoSEQ multiplex PCR, and TCRdb holds only the in-frame ones, with some missing. The repertoire holds 650,000 to 750,000 clones, with 72% as singletons. Input material: memory CD4+ T cells sorted from blood. All receptors derive from a woman in her twenties or thirties in good health. CDR3s include the opening cysteine and the closing phenylalanine or tryptophan. The D gene is left open where the match is weak. Clone size is given for some rows only: seen once, a few or many times, or a class if the clone is expanded.

clone_size	v_call	d_call	cdr3_length	j_call	cdr3_aa	cdr3_nt
NA	TRBV19	NA	15	TRBJ1-4	CASSFGGTTNEKLFF	TGTGCCAGTAGTTTCGGCGGAACAACTAATGAAAAACTGTTTTTT
few	TRBV4-2	NA	17	TRBJ1-4	CASSQDNVGARYEKLFF	TGTGCCAGCAGCCAAGACAATGTTGGGGCGCGTTATGAAAAACTGTTTTTT
NA	TRBV18	TRBD1	15	TRBJ1-3	CASSLGQISGNTIYF	TGTGCCAGCTCACTGGGACAGATCTCTGGAAACACCATATATTTT
NA	TRBV20-1	NA	11	TRBJ2-7	CSARLKTEQYF	TGCAGTGCAAGACTCAAGACCGAGCAGTACTTC
NA	TRBV19	TRBD2	17	TRBJ2-2	CASSSGLGSGVAGELFF	TGTGCCAGTAGTTCGGGACTAGGCTCGGGTGTCGCCGGGGAGCTGTTTTTT
NA	TRBV4-1	NA	15	TRBJ2-2	CASSQGQMPTGELFF	TGCGCCAGCAGCCAAGGACAGATGCCCACCGGGGAGCTGTTTTTT
NA	TRBV7-3	NA	13	TRBJ1-1	CASSLDALSKAFF	TGTGCCAGCAGCTTAGACGCCCTTAGTAAAGCTTTCTTT
once	TRBV2	NA	13	TRBJ2-7	CASSEGGNYEQYF	TGTGCCAGCAGTGAGGGGGGAAACTACGAGCAGTACTTC
NA	TRBV4-2	NA	15	TRBJ2-7	CASSQGGSLADEQYF	TGTGCCAGCAGCCAAGGGGGGAGTCTAGCTGACGAGCAGTACTTC
NA	TRBV28	TRBD1	14	TRBJ1-1	CASSSGTGGLVAFF	TGTGCCAGCAGTTCTGGGACAGGGGGTCTTGTAGCTTTCTTT
NA	TRBV7-9	NA	15	TRBJ2-2	CASSLWLANTGELFF	TGTGCCAGCAGCTTATGGTTAGCGAACACCGGGGAGCTGTTTTTT
NA	TRBV6-1	NA	12	TRBJ2-1	CASRHDKDEQFF	TGTGCCAGCAGACATGACAAGGATGAGCAGTTCTTC
NA	TRBV5-6	TRBD2	15	TRBJ2-1	CASSRLAGNYNEQFF	TGTGCCAGCAGCAGACTAGCGGGGAATTACAATGAGCAGTTCTTC
few	TRBV7-2	TRBD2	14	TRBJ2-3	CASTAGLAAYVGYF	TGTGCCAGCACAGCGGGGCTAGCGGCCTACGTGGGGTATTTT
NA	TRBV11-1	TRBD2	17	TRBJ2-7	CASSSQSSSGRVYEQYF	TGTGCCAGCAGCTCCCAATCCTCTAGCGGGAGGGTCTACGAGCAGTACTTC
NA	TRBV11-2	NA	15	TRBJ2-1	CASSLGVSPANEQFF	TGTGCCAGCAGCTTAGGAGTCTCCCCAGCCAATGAGCAGTTCTTC
NA	TRBV28	NA	10	TRBJ2-5	CASSRETQYF	TGTGCCAGCAGTCGGGAGACCCAGTACTTC
once	TRBV11-3	TRBD2	13	TRBJ2-7	CASSLGGSREQYF	TGTGCCAGCAGCTTGGGGGGGTCACGCGAGCAGTACTTC
NA	TRBV7-9	NA	14	TRBJ1-4	CASSFDGLDEKLFF	TGTGCCAGCAGCTTCGACGGTCTAGATGAAAAACTGTTTTTT
NA	TRBV28	TRBD2	17	TRBJ2-7	CASSSSAGGPSLYEQYF	TGTGCCAGCAGTTCTTCAGCGGGAGGGCCGTCCCTCTACGAGCAGTACTTC
NA	TRBV19	NA	16	TRBJ1-2	CASSIQPTRGTYGYTF	TGTGCCAGTAGTATTCAGCCAACCAGGGGTACCTATGGCTACACCTTC
NA	TRBV5-8	NA	14	TRBJ2-5	CASSLEGGRETQYF	TGTGCCAGCAGCTTGGAGGGTGGGCGAGAGACCCAGTACTTC
once	TRBV29-1	NA	12	TRBJ1-1	CSVAAGSTEAFF	TGCAGCGTTGCCGCGGGAAGCACTGAAGCTTTCTTT
once	TRBV10-1	NA	11	TRBJ1-2	CASNIQGGYTF	TGCGCCAGCAACATACAGGGAGGCTACACCTTC
NA	TRBV6-5	NA	12	TRBJ1-2	CASGGGWVGYTF	TGTGCCAGTGGCGGGGGCTGGGTTGGCTACACCTTC
NA	TRBV14	NA	14	TRBJ2-7	CASSQQLGGYEQYF	TGTGCCAGCAGCCAACAACTAGGAGGCTACGAGCAGTACTTC
NA	TRBV23-1	NA	15	TRBJ2-1	CASSPPRKFRDEQFF	TGCGCCAGCAGTCCCCCACGTAAATTTAGAGATGAGCAGTTCTTC
NA	TRBV28	TRBD2	13	TRBJ2-5	CASSTGGQETQYF	TGTGCCAGTTCTACGGGGGGGCAAGAGACCCAGTACTTC
NA	TRBV6-6	NA	15	TRBJ1-5	CASKSQASLNQPQHF	TGTGCCAGCAAAAGCCAAGCGAGCTTAAATCAGCCCCAGCATTTT
NA	TRBV6-1	NA	14	TRBJ1-5	CASRGGDHNQPQHF	TGTGCCAGCAGGGGGGGGGACCACAATCAGCCCCAGCATTTT
NA	TRBV6-4	NA	16	TRBJ1-2	CASSPNPGIEIYGYTF	TGTGCCAGCAGTCCCAACCCAGGGATTGAGATCTATGGCTACACCTTC
NA	TRBV4-2	TRBD2	18	TRBJ2-1	CASSQDGLAGALVMRQFF	TGTGCCAGCAGCCAAGATGGATTAGCGGGAGCCTTGGTAATGAGGCAGTTCTTC
many	TRBV4-1	NA	17	TRBJ1-5	CASSQQDMGFSFGPQHF	TGCGCCAGCAGCCAACAGGACATGGGGTTCTCTTTTGGGCCCCAGCATTTT
NA	TRBV7-2	TRBD1	15	TRBJ1-4	CASSFRQGANEKLFF	TGTGCCAGCAGCTTCAGACAGGGGGCGAATGAAAAACTGTTTTTT
few	TRBV4-1	NA	16	TRBJ2-7	CASSQEERRDTYEQYF	TGCGCCAGCAGCCAAGAGGAGAGGCGGGACACCTACGAGCAGTACTTC
few	TRBV5-1	TRBD1	13	TRBJ1-2	CASSPQGDYGYTF	TGCGCCAGCAGCCCCCAGGGGGACTATGGCTACACCTTC
few	TRBV19	NA	14	TRBJ2-5	CASSRDWGGETQYF	TGTGCCAGTAGTCGGGACTGGGGAGGAGAGACCCAGTACTTC
NA	TRBV15	NA	13	TRBJ2-7	CATSRDQGTEQYF	TGTGCCACCAGCAGAGATCAGGGGACCGAGCAGTACTTC
once	TRBV5-1	TRBD2	14	TRBJ2-7	CASSLTSGTYEQYF	TGCGCCAGCAGCTTGACTAGCGGAACCTACGAGCAGTACTTC
once	TRBV7-2	TRBD2	16	TRBJ2-3	CASSLGGRAGTDTQYF	TGTGCCAGCAGCTTGGGCGGGAGGGCCGGTACAGATACGCAGTATTTT
NA	TRBV2	NA	14	TRBJ2-7	CASTGTLPSYEQYF	TGTGCCAGCACCGGGACACTTCCCTCCTACGAGCAGTACTTC
NA	TRBV7-6	TRBD2	15	TRBJ2-2	CASSSIAGRTGELFF	TGTGCCAGCAGCTCGATAGCGGGTCGCACCGGGGAGCTGTTTTTT
NA	TRBV12-5	NA	15	TRBJ2-3	CASGLITGSPDTQYF	TGTGCTAGTGGTTTGATCACAGGGTCGCCAGATACGCAGTATTTT
NA	TRBV11-2	TRBD1	15	TRBJ1-2	CASSLGQGGNYGYTF	TGTGCCAGCAGCTTAGGACAGGGAGGAAACTATGGCTACACCTTC
NA	TRBV4-2	TRBD1	15	TRBJ1-1	CASSQSTGGYTEAFF	TGTGCCAGCAGCCAGAGTACAGGGGGCTACACTGAAGCTTTCTTT
NA	TRBV7-2	NA	13	TRBJ2-3	CASSFGRTDTQYF	TGTGCCAGCAGTTTCGGGAGAACAGATACGCAGTATTTT
NA	TRBV2	NA	15	TRBJ1-4	CASSEWGGSNEKLFF	TGTGCCAGCAGTGAATGGGGGGGATCTAATGAAAAACTGTTTTTT
NA	TRBV2	NA	16	TRBJ2-1	CASSDLGQATINEQFF	TGTGCCAGCAGTGATCTGGGGCAGGCGACCATCAATGAGCAGTTCTTC
NA	TRBV1	NA	14	TRBJ1-1	CTSSQGWGWAEAFF	TGCACCAGCAGCCAAGGTTGGGGGTGGGCTGAAGCTTTCTTT
NA	TRBV2	NA	13	TRBJ1-1	CASTSEENTEAFF	TGTGCCAGCACTTCGGAAGAGAACACTGAAGCTTTCTTT
NA	TRBV9	TRBD1	15	TRBJ1-5	CASSPDRGPNQPQHF	TGTGCCAGCAGCCCCGACAGGGGGCCAAATCAGCCCCAGCATTTT
few	TRBV10-3	NA	17	TRBJ2-6	CAIRAGTEISGANVLTF	TGTGCCATCAGGGCCGGGACCGAGATCTCTGGGGCCAACGTCCTGACTTTC
NA	TRBV7-9	TRBD1	17	TRBJ2-7	CASSLEVGGRGSYEQYF	TGTGCCAGCAGCTTAGAAGTGGGTGGCAGGGGGAGCTACGAGCAGTACTTC
few	TRBV10-1	NA	18	TRBJ2-4	CASSESFFGGSFKNIQYF	TGCGCCAGCAGTGAGAGTTTCTTTGGGGGATCCTTCAAAAACATTCAGTACTTC